A selection of T cell receptor beta chains follows, all from one sample in a study of identical twins. One entry per CDR3 protein results from TCRdb running MiXCR on the 5' RACE reads. This table holds 640,000 or so distinct CDR3 sequences, around 6% found once. The sample comprised naive T cells sorted from blood. These receptors all come from a man younger than 35 in good health. CDR3s include the opening cysteine and the closing phenylalanine or tryptophan. Fields, in order: V gene, J gene, D gene, clone size, CDR3 DNA, CDR3 protein. A D gene is named only where the DNA matches it firmly. Clone size is shown for a subset of rows, as once, few, many or a class of expanded clone.

>TRBV27|TRBJ2-2|NA|few
TGTGCCAGCAAGCAGGGTAACACCGGGGAGCTGTTTTTT
CASKQGNTGELFF
>TRBV27|TRBJ2-3|TRBD1|NA
TGTGCCAGCAGTCCCAGGGACAGGGTGAAAACAGATACGCAGTATTTT
CASSPRDRVKTDTQYF
>TRBV5-1|TRBJ2-3|NA|many
TGCGCCAGCAGCCTGGACAAGCCCAACACAGATACGCAGTATTTT
CASSLDKPNTDTQYF
>TRBV5-1|TRBJ2-3|TRBD2|few
TGCGCCAGCAGAGCCCTAGCGGGAGGGACCACAGATACGCAGTATTTT
CASRALAGGTTDTQYF
>TRBV6-2/TRBV6-3|TRBJ1-1|NA|NA
TGTGCCAGCAGTTACTCGGGGGAGGGACGGTCTGAAGCTTTCTTT
CASSYSGEGRSEAFF
>TRBV12-3/TRBV12-4|TRBJ2-6|NA|NA
TGTGCCATCATACTCTCTGGGGCCAACGTCCTGACTTTC
CAIILSGANVLTF
>TRBV9|TRBJ2-5|TRBD2|few
TGTGCCAGCAGCGCCGGGACTAGCATCGGAGAGACCCAGTACTTC
CASSAGTSIGETQYF
>TRBV5-5|TRBJ2-1|TRBD2|many
TGTGCCAGCGCCCAGTGGACTAGTGCTATGAATGAGCAGTTCTTC
CASAQWTSAMNEQFF
>TRBV4-1|TRBJ2-5|NA|few
TGCGCCAGCAGCCAAGCGAACGAGGAGACCCAGTACTTC
CASSQANEETQYF
>TRBV9|TRBJ2-3|TRBD2|many
TGTGCCAGCAGCCTATCAGCGGGAGGGCCCTCCGCAGATACGCAGTATTTT
CASSLSAGGPSADTQYF
>TRBV20-1|TRBJ1-2|TRBD1|many
TGCAGTGCTAGAGTCAGGGACAGGCGAGGCTACACCTTC
CSARVRDRRGYTF
>TRBV3-1|TRBJ1-5|NA|NA
TGTGCCAGCAGCCAAGATATTCGGAATCAGCCCCAGCATTTT
CASSQDIRNQPQHF
>TRBV7-6|TRBJ2-5|NA|NA
TGTGCCAGCAGCTTAGATCCTGGGCGAGAGACCCAGTACTTC
CASSLDPGRETQYF
>TRBV12-3/TRBV12-4|TRBJ1-5|NA|many
TGTGCCAGCAGTTTAGGTGGGGGTCGGAATCAGCCCCAGCATTTT
CASSLGGGRNQPQHF
>TRBV11-2|TRBJ2-1|TRBD2|NA
TGTGCCAGCAGCTTAAGCATAGCTAGCGGGAGTGGGTTGAATGAGCAGTTCTTC
CASSLSIASGSGLNEQFF
>TRBV29-1|TRBJ1-1|TRBD1|NA
TGCAGCGTTGCTGGACAGGGGACCACTGAAGCTTTCTTT
CSVAGQGTTEAFF
>TRBV5-1|TRBJ2-1|NA|many
TGCGCCAGCAGCTTGGACCCCCCAGAGCAGTTCTTC
CASSLDPPEQFF
>TRBV29-1|TRBJ1-1|TRBD1|many
TGCAGCGTTGGCTACCGGGACAGGGTATCGACTGAAGCTTTCTTT
CSVGYRDRVSTEAFF
>TRBV14|TRBJ2-1|TRBD2|few
TGTGCCAGCAGCCAACTACTAGCGTTAGGGAATGAGCAGTTCTTC
CASSQLLALGNEQFF
>TRBV5-1|TRBJ2-3|NA|NA
TGCGCCAGCAGGCCTGCCTCAGGGGGGCAGGATACGCAGTATTTT
CASRPASGGQDTQYF
>TRBV12-3/TRBV12-4|TRBJ2-1|NA|few
TGTGCCAGCAGCCCCATCCCGGGTAGCTCCTACAATGAGCAGTTCTTC
CASSPIPGSSYNEQFF
>TRBV28|TRBJ1-5|TRBD1|few
TGTGCCAGCAGTCCGTGGACAGGGGCTCCTAGCAATCAGCCCCAGCATTTT
CASSPWTGAPSNQPQHF
>TRBV20-1|TRBJ2-2|TRBD2|few
TGCAGTGCTAGTCCAGCGGGAGGAGGGTGGACCACCGGGGAGCTGTTTTTT
CSASPAGGGWTTGELFF
>TRBV28|TRBJ1-5|NA|few
TGTGCCAGCAGTTGGGGGGGAGGCCAGCCCCAGCATTTT
CASSWGGGQPQHF
>TRBV4-1|TRBJ2-1|NA|few
TGCGCCAGCAGCCAAGAGCGGGACAGTTACAATGAGCAGTTCTTC
CASSQERDSYNEQFF
>TRBV20-1|TRBJ2-3|NA|many
TGCAGTGCTAGAGATATGGTGGCAGATACGCAGTATTTT
CSARDMVADTQYF
>TRBV5-5|TRBJ2-2|NA|NA
TGTGCCAGCAGCTTGACCACCGGGAGAAACACCGGGGAGCTGTTTTTT
CASSLTTGRNTGELFF
>TRBV7-2|TRBJ2-1|NA|few
TGTGCCAGCAGCCAATTAGGTAGTGAGCAGTTCTTC
CASSQLGSEQFF
>TRBV7-9|TRBJ2-7|NA|few
TGTGCCAGCAGCTTAAACCGGGACGGGAGTTCCTACGAGCAGTACTTC
CASSLNRDGSSYEQYF
>TRBV12-5|TRBJ2-1|TRBD2|many
TGTGCTAGTGGTTTGGAAAGCGGGAGGGATGAGCAGTTCTTC
CASGLESGRDEQFF
>TRBV5-6|TRBJ1-1|NA|NA
TGTGCCAGCAGGCTACAGGGCCGGGGGAACACTGAAGCTTTCTTT
CASRLQGRGNTEAFF
>TRBV20-1|TRBJ2-3|TRBD2|few
TGCAGTGCTAGACCCAAAGGACTAGCGGGAGCTGCGATAGATACGCAGTATTTT
CSARPKGLAGAAIDTQYF
>TRBV20-1|TRBJ2-4|NA|many
TGCAGTGCTAGTGTGAGGGTTGGGACCCGGGCTGGGGACATTCAGTACTTC
CSASVRVGTRAGDIQYF
>TRBV9|TRBJ2-7|TRBD2|NA
TGTGCCAGCAGCGTAAGCGGCGGGAGGGTCGACGAGCAGTACTTC
CASSVSGGRVDEQYF
>TRBV27|TRBJ1-2|NA|few
TGTGCCAGCAGTTTAGGACGCCCGTTGTCGGGCTACACCTTC
CASSLGRPLSGYTF
>TRBV20-1|TRBJ2-7|NA|few
TGCAGTGCTAGAGCAGGAACCGAGCAGTACTTC
CSARAGTEQYF
>TRBV6-1|TRBJ1-5|TRBD1|many
TGTGCCAGCAGTACGACAGGGTCGAACAATCAGCCCCAGCATTTT
CASSTTGSNNQPQHF
>TRBV20-1|TRBJ2-7|NA|many
TGCAGTGCTAGCAGAGACTCCCTCTACGAGCAGTACTTC
CSASRDSLYEQYF
>TRBV10-3|TRBJ2-3|NA|many
TGTGCCATCACAGACACCGGGAACACAGATACGCAGTATTTT
CAITDTGNTDTQYF
>TRBV9|TRBJ2-2|TRBD1|NA
TGTGCCAGCAGTTTCCGGGACAGCCGGACCGGGGAGCTGTTTTTT
CASSFRDSRTGELFF
>TRBV20-1|TRBJ2-5|NA|many
TGCAGTGCTGGGGGAGGGGGGCAAGAGACCCAGTACTTC
CSAGGGGQETQYF
>TRBV20-1|TRBJ2-1|NA|NA
TGCAGTGCTACAAACTCCGGGGACGGCAATGAGCAGTTCTTC
CSATNSGDGNEQFF
>TRBV29-1|TRBJ2-7|TRBD2|many
TGCAGCGCTAGACTAGCGGGAGGGTCCTACGAGCAGTACTTC
CSARLAGGSYEQYF
>TRBV20-1|TRBJ2-7|NA|many
TGCAGTGCTAGGCCCAGGGCAGCCAGGGAGCAGTACTTC
CSARPRAAREQYF
>TRBV20-1|TRBJ2-7|NA|NA
TGCAGTGCTAGGGACGGAGCCTACGAGCAGTACTTC
CSARDGAYEQYF
>TRBV5-6|TRBJ1-1|NA|few
TGTGCCATCCCAGGGGCCCACTTGAACACTGAAGCTTTCTTT
CAIPGAHLNTEAFF
>TRBV4-1|TRBJ2-3|TRBD2|many
TGCGCCAGCAGCCATCGGCGGGGGTTGGATACGCAGTATTTT
CASSHRRGLDTQYF
>TRBV7-9|TRBJ2-3|NA|many
TGTGCCAGCAGCTTCTCCCTAGATACGCAGTATTTT
CASSFSLDTQYF
>TRBV3-1|TRBJ2-1|TRBD1|few
TGTGCCAGCAGCCAAGGGACAGGGAACTACAATGAGCAGTTCTTC
CASSQGTGNYNEQFF
>TRBV6-4|TRBJ1-1|NA|NA
TGTGCCAGCAGTGAAGAGGGGATAGGTGAAGCTTTCTTT
CASSEEGIGEAFF
>TRBV5-6|TRBJ2-1|NA|NA
TGTGCCAGCAGCTTTGGGTCGGTGGATTACAATGAGCAGTTCTTC
CASSFGSVDYNEQFF